Described below is a single T cell receptor beta chain sequence and its context. The target of this receptor is not known. Base qualities are missing; no much larger clone stands one base away. This sample was taken from a study of blood T cell repertoires in COVID-19 (dated by TCRdb to about 2020). In the study overall: Collaborator samples came from the United States, Italy and Spain and covered acute and convalescent phases of COVID-19. Where HLA class I and class II types were available, the types were taken from metadata supplied by the sample provider, not from assay-based typing. The repertoires were released in a freely available public database meant as a resource for research on the immune response to SARS-CoV-2. Deeply sampled blood TCRbeta repertoires from subjects exposed to, actively infected with, or recovered from COVID-19 were included in the dataset. Nearly every sample came with metadata listing a de-identified subject ID, COVID-19 status, age in years and sex. The material from the prospective study consisted of cDNA or gDNA derived from T cells, B-cell-depleted T cells, or PBMCs. The samples were drawn from the first 160 participants of the ongoing ImmuneRACE study and from 1,254 subjects provided by 6 global collaborators.

Each collaborating institution followed its own protocols to collect whole blood in K2EDTA tubes. Collaborator samples were shipped for TCRbeta analysis as frozen whole blood, isolated PBMCs, or DNA extracted from either sample type. What the authors observed across the whole study: The quantity of clinical and demographic metadata differed by source and by participant and was supplied without curation.

TCRbeta CDR3 regions were amplified from genomic DNA by means of the immunoSEQ Assay, a bias-controlled multiplex PCR. Concerning the study's data processing: Nucleated cell counts per sample were estimated from amplification of reference gene primers within the assay. To quantify the absolute abundance of each unique TCRbeta CDR3 rearrangement, sequence reads were collapsed and filtered. For each sample, productive Simpson clonality was calculated as the square root of Simpson's diversity index over productive rearrangements. TCRdb obtained this table from immuneACCESS and retained in-frame rearrangements with V and J assigned. These tables miss some clones; where compared with another copy, unresolved V genes account for less than half of the shortfall, and the remainder is unexplained. The V and J calls and clone size were taken over from that table, and D and trimming were inferred from the DNA. The sample profile shows about 41,000 clones; about 85% of them were found once. About 4.3% of the sample belongs to the ten largest clones.

The CDR3 holds 14 amino acids from the cysteine to the phenylalanine. Just CDR3 DNA is preserved here, 42 bases in frame from base 1. According to the germline V gene, CDR1 reads MGHRA and CDR2 reads YSYEKL. At the junction V is shortened by 1 base and J by 8 bases, with 14 bases in between. The rearrangement combines TRBV4-1 with TRBJ1-2, with no reliable assignment of the D segment. Sequencing was done on a sample of peripheral blood. This TCR derives from a man between 60 and 75 years old with acute or convalescent COVID-19. Read as DNA, the sequence is TGCGCCAGCAGCCAAGCCCCGCCAGTGTCCGGCTACACCTTC. Translated, this gives CASSQAPPVSGYTF.